In this sample, the clone carrying this TCR beta chain turned up a few times. Its antigen remains unidentified. This entry belongs to a study of blood T cells in healthy people across ages. The germline CDR1 and CDR2 sequences are SGDLS and YYNGEE. The germline V and J ends were trimmed by 4 bases and 6 bases, with 15 bases remaining between them. The CDR3 contains 14 residues. Regarding the study as a whole: Without sorted subsets, naive and antigen-experienced compartments could not be conclusively compared.

The donors, aged about 6 to 90, were healthy Caucasians from Russia. The authors ran a second PCR of about 6 to 11 cycles using a sample-barcoded 5' primer and a J-beta primer mix. TCRdb itself ran the 5' RACE reads through MiXCR, one entry per CDR3 protein. The sample contains over 1.5 million distinct CDR3 sequences, around half of which appear only once. The clonotype comes from a woman aged 40 to 55 in good health. The sequencing input was blood. The chain uses TRBV9 and TRBJ2-3; D possibly uses TRBD1 or TRBD2 (6 bases each). The CDR3 region is CASSPGGGGDTQYF. CDR3 DNA sequence: TGTGCCAGCAGCCCAGGAGGGGGAGGCGATACGCAGTATTTT.